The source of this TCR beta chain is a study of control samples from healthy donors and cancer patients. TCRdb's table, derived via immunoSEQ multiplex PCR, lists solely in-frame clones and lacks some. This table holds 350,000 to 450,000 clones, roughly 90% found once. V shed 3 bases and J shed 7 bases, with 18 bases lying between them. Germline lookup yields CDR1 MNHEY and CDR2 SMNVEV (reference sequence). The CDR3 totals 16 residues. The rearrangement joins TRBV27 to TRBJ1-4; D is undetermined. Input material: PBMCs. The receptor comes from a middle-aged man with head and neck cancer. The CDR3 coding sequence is TGTGCCAGCAGTTTCCGCTCGGGCAAGAGCGGTGAAAAACTGTTTTTT. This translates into CASSFRSGKSGEKLFF. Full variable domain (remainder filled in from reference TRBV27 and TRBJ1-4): EAQVTQNPRYLITVTGKKLTVTCSQNMNHEYMSWYRQDPGLGLRQIYYSMNVEVTDKGDVPEGYKVSRKEKRNFPLILESPSPNQTSLYFCASSFRSGKSGEKLFFGSGTQLSVL.